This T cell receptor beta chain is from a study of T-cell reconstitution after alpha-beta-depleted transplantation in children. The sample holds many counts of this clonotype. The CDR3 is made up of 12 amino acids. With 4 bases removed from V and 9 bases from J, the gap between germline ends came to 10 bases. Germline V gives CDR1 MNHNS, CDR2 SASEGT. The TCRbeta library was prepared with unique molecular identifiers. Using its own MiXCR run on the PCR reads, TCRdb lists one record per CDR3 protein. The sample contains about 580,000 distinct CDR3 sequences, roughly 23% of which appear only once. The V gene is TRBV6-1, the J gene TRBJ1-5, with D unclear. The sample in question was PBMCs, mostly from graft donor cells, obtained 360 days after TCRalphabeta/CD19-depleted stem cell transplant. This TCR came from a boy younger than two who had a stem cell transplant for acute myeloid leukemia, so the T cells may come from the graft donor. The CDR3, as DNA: TGTGCCAGCAGTGTTTGGGTCCGGCCCCAGCATTTT. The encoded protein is CASSVWVRPQHF.